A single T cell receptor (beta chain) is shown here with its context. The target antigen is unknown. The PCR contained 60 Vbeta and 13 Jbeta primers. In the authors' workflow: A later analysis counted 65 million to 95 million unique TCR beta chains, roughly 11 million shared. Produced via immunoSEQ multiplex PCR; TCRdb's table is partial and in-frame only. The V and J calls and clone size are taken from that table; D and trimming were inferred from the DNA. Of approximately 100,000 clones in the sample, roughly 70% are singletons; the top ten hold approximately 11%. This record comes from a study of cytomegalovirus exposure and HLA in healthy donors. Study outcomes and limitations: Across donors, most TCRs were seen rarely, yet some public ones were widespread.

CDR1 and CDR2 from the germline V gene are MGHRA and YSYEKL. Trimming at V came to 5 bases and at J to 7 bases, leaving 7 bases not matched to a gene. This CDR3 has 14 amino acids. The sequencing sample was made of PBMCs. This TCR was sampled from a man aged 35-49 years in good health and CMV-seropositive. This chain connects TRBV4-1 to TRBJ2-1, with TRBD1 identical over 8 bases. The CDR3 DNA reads TGCGCCAGCAGCTTCGGGACAGGTGGAAATGAGCAGTTCTTC. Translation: CASSFGTGGNEQFF.